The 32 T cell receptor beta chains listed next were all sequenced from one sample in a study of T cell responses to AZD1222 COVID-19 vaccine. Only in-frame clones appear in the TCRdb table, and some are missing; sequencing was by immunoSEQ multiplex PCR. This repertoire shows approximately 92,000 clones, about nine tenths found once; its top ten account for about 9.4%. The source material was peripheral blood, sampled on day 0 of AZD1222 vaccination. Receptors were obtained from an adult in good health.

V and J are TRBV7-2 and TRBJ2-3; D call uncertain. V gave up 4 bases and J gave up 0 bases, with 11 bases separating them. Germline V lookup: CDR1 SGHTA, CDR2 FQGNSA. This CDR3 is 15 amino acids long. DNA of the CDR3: TGTGCCAGCAGCTCCCCCCGCGGCAGCACAGATACGCAGTATTTT. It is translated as CASSSPRGSTDTQYF.

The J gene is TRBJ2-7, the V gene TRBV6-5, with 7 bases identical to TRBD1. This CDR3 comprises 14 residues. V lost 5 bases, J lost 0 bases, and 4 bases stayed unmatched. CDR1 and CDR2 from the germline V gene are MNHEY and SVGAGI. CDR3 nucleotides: TGTGCCAGCAGTACCCGGACAGGCTCCTACGAGCAGTACTTC. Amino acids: CASSTRTGSYEQYF.

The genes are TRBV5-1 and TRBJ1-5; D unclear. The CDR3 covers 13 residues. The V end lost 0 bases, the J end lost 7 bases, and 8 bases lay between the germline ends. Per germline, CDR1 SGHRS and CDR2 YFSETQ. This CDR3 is CASSLDGYQPQHF. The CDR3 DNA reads TGCGCCAGCAGCTTGGACGGTTACCAGCCCCAGCATTTT.

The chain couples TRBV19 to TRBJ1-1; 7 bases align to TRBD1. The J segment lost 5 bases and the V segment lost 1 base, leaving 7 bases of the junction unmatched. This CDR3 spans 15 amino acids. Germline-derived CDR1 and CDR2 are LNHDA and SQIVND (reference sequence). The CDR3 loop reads CASSIAEGARTEAFF. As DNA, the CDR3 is TGTGCCAGTAGTATAGCCGAGGGGGCAAGGACTGAAGCTTTCTTT.

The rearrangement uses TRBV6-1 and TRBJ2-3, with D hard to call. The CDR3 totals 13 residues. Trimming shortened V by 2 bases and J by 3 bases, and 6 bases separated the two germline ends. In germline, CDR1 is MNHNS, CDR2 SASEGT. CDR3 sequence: CASSETWTDTQYF. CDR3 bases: TGTGCCAGCAGTGAAACCTGGACAGATACGCAGTATTTT.

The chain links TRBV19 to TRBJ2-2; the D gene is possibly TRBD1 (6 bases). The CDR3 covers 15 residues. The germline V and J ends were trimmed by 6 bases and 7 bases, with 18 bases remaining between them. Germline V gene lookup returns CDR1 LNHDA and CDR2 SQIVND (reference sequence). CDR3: CASRMQGRMNGELFF. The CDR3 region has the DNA TGTGCCAGTAGAATGCAGGGGCGAATGAACGGGGAGCTGTTTTTT.

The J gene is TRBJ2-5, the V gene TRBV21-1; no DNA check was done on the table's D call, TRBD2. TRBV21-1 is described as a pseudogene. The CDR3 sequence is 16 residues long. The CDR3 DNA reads TGTGCCAGCAGCAAAAGGGGGGGCTTGATAAAAGAGACCCAGTACTTC. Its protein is CASSKRGGLIKETQYF.

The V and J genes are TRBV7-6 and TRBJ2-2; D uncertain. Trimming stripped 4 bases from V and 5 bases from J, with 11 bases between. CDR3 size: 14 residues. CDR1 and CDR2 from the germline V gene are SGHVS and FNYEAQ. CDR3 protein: CASSWDKGTGELFF. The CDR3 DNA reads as TGTGCCAGCAGCTGGGATAAGGGAACCGGGGAGCTGTTTTTT.

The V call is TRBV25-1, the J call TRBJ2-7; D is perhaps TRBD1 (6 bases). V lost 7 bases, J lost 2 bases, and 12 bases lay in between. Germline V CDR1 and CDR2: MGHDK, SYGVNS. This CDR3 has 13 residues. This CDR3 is CASNGDTTYEQYF. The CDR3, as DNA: TGTGCCAGCAATGGGGACACCACCTACGAGCAGTACTTC.

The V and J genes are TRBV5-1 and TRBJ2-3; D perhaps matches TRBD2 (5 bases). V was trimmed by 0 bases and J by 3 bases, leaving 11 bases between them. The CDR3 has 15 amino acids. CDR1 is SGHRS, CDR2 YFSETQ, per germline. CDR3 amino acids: CASSLEFRGTDTQYF. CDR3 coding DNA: TGCGCCAGCAGCTTGGAGTTCAGAGGGACAGATACGCAGTATTTT.

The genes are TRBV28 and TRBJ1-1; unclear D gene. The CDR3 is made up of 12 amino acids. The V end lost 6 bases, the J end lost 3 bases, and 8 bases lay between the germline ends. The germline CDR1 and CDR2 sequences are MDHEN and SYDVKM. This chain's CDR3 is CASSLEYTEAFF. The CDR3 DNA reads TGTGCCAGCAGCTTAGAGTACACTGAAGCTTTCTTT.

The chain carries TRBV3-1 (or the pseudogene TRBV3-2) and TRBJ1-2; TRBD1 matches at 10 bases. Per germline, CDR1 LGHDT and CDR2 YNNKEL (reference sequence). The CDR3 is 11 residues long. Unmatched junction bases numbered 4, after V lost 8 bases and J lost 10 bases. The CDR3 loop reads CASSGQGSYTF. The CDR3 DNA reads TGTGCCAGCTCGGGACAGGGGTCCTACACCTTC.

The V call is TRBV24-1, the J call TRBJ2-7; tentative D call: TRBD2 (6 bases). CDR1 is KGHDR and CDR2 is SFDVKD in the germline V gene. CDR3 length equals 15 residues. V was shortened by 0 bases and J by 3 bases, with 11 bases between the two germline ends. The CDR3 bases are TGTGCCACCAGTGATTTGCGGCGGGGTATCTACGAGCAGTACTTC. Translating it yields CATSDLRRGIYEQYF.

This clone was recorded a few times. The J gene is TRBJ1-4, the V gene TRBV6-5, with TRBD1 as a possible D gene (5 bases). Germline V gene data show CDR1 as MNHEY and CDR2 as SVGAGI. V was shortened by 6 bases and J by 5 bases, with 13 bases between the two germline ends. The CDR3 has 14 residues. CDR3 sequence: CASRTGQINEKLFF. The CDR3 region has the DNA TGTGCCAGCAGAACCGGACAAATCAATGAAAAACTGTTTTTT.

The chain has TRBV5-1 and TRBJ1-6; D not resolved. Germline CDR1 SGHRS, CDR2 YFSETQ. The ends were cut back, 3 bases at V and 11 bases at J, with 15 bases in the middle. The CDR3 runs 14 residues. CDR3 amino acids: CASSSGETMTPLHF. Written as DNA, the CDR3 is TGCGCCAGCAGCTCTGGGGAGACGATGACACCCCTCCACTTT.

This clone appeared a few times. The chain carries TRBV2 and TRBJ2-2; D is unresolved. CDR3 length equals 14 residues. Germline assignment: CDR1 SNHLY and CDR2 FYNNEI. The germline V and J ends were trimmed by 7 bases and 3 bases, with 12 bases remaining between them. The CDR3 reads CASTLPRHTGELFF. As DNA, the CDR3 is TGTGCCAGCACCCTTCCCCGTCACACCGGGGAGCTGTTTTTT.

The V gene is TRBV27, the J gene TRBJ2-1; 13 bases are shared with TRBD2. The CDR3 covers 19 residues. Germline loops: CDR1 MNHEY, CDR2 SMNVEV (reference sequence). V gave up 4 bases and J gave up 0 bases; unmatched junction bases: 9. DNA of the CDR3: TGTGCCAGCAGTTCCCGACTAGCGGGGGGCGAAAGCTCCTACAATGAGCAGTTCTTC. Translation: CASSSRLAGGESSYNEQFF.

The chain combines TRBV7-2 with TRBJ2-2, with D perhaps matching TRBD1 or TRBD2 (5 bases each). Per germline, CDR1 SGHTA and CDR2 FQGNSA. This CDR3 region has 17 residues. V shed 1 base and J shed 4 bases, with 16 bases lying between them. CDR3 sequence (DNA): TGTGCCAGCAGCTTAGGAGGGGCCAGGGTGAGCACCGGGGAGCTGTTTTTT. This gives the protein CASSLGGARVSTGELFF.

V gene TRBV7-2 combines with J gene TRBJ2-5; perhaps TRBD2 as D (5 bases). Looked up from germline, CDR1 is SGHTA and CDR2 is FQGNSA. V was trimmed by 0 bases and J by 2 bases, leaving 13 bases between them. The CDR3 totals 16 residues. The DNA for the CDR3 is TGTGCCAGCAGCTTAGCGCCGGGGTTTCCTCAAGAGACCCAGTACTTC. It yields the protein CASSLAPGFPQETQYF. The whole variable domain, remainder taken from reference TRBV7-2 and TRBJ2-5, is GAGVSQSPSNKVTEKGKDVELRCDPISGHTALYWYRQSLGQGLEFLIYFQGNSAPDKSGLPSDRFSAERTGGSVSTLTIQRTQQEDSAVYLCASSLAPGFPQETQYFGPGTRLLVL.

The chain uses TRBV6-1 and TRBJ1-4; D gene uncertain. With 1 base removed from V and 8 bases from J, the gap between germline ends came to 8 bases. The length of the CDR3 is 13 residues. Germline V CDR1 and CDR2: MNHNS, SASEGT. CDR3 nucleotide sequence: TGTGCCAGCAGTGAAGTCGACGGAGAAAAACTGTTTTTT. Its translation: CASSEVDGEKLFF.

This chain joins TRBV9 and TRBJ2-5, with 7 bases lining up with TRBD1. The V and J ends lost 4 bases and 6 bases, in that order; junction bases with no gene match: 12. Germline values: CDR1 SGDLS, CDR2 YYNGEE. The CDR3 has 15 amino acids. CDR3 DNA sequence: TGTGCCAGCAGCACACGAGGGGACAGTAAACAGACCCAGTACTTC. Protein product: CASSTRGDSKQTQYF. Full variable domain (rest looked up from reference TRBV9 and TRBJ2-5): DSGVTQTPKHLITATGQRVTLRCSPRSGDLSVYWYQQSLDQGLQFLIQYYNGEERAKGNILERFSAQQFPDLHSELNLSSLELGDSALYFCASSTRGDSKQTQYFGPGTRLLVL.

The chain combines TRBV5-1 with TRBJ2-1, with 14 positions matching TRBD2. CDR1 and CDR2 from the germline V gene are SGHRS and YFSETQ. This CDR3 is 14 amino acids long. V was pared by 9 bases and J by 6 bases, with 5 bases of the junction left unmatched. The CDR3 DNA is TGCGCCACCGCGGGACTAGCGGGAGCCAATGAGCAGTTCTTC. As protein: CATAGLAGANEQFF. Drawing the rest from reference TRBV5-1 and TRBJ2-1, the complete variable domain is KAGVTQTPRYLIKTRGQQVTLSCSPISGHRSVSWYQQTPGQGLQFLFEYFSETQRNKGNFPGRFSGRQFSNSRSEMNVSTLELGDSALYLCATAGLAGANEQFFGPGTRLTVL.

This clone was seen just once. CDR3 residues: CASSSRRRQGTNGYTF. CDR3 coding DNA: TGTGCCAGCAGCTCCCGTCGTCGACAGGGAACTAATGGCTACACCTTC. This chain joins TRBV7-9 and TRBJ1-2, with 7 positions matching TRBD1. Germline V lookup: CDR1 SEHNR, CDR2 FQNEAQ (reference sequence). V was pared by 4 bases and J by 6 bases, with 14 bases of the junction left unmatched. The CDR3 is made up of 16 amino acids.

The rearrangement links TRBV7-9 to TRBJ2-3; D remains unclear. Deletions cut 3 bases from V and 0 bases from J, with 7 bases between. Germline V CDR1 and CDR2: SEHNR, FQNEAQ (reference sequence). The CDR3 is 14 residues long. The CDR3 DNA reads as TGTGCCAGCAGCTTGGCTATCAGCACAGATACGCAGTATTTT. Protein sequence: CASSLAISTDTQYF.

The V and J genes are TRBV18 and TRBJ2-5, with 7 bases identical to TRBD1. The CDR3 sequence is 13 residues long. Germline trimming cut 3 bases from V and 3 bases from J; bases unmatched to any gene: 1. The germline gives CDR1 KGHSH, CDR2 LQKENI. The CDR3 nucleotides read TGTGCCAGCTCACCGCAGGGGGAAGAGACCCAGTACTTC. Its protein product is CASSPQGEETQYF.

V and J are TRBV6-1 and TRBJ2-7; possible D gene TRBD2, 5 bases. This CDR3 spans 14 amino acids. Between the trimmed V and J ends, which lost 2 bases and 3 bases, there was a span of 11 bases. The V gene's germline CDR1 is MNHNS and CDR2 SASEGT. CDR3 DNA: TGTGCCAGCAGTGAACGGGGTGGTTTCTACGAGCAGTACTTC. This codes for CASSERGGFYEQYF.

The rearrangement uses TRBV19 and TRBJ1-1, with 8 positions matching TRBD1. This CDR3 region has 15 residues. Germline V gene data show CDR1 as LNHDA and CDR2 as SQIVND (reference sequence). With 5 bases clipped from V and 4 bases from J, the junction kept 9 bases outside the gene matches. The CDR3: CASSSRTGYSTEAFF. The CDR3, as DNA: TGTGCCAGTAGTTCCCGGACAGGGTATAGCACTGAAGCTTTCTTT. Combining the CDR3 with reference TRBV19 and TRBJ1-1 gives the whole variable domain DGGITQSPKYLFRKEGQNVTLSCEQNLNHDAMYWYRQDPGQGLRLIYYSQIVNDFQKGDIAEGYSVSREKKESFPLTVTSAQKNPTAFYLCASSSRTGYSTEAFFGQGTRLTVV.

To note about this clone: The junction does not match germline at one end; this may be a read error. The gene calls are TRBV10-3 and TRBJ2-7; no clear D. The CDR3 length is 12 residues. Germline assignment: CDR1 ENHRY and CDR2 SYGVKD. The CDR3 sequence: CAISEGSYEQYF. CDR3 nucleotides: TGTGCCATCAGTGAGGGATCCTATGAGCAGTACTTC.

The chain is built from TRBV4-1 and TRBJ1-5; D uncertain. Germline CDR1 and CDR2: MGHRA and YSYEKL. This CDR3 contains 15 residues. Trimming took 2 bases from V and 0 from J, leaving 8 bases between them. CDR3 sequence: CASSQTGGSNQPQHF. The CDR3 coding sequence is TGCGCCAGCAGCCAAACCGGAGGTAGCAATCAGCCCCAGCATTTT.

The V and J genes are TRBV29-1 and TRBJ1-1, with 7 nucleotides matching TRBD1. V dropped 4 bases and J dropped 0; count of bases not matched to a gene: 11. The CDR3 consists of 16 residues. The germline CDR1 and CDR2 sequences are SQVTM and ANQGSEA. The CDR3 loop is CSVGATRGGMNTEAFF. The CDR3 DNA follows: TGCAGCGTTGGAGCGACCCGAGGGGGCATGAACACTGAAGCTTTCTTT.

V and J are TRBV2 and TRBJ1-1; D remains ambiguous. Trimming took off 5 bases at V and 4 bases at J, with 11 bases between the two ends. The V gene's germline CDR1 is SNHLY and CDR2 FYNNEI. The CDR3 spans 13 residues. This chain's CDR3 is CASSRPPPTEAFF. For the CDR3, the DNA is TGTGCCAGCAGTAGGCCGCCCCCCACTGAAGCTTTCTTT.

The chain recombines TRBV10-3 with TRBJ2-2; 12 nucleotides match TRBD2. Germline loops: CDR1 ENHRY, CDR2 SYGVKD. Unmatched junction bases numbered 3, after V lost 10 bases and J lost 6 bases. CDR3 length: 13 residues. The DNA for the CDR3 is TGTGCCACCGCTAGCGGGGGGGCCGGGGAGCTGTTTTTT. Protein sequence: CATASGGAGELFF.